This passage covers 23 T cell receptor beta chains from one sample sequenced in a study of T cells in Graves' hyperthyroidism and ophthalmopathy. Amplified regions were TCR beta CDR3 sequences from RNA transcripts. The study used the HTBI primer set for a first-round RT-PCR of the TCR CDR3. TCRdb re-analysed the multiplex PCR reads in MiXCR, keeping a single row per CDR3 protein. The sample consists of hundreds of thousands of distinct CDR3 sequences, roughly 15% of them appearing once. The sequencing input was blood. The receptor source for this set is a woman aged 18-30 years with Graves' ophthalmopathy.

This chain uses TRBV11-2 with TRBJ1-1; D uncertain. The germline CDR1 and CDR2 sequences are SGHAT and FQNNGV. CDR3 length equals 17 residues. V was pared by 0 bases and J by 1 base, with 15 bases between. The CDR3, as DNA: TGTGCCAGCAGCTTAGACCCCCCTACTAGCGGGAACACTGAAGCTTTCTTT. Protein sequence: CASSLDPPTSGNTEAFF.

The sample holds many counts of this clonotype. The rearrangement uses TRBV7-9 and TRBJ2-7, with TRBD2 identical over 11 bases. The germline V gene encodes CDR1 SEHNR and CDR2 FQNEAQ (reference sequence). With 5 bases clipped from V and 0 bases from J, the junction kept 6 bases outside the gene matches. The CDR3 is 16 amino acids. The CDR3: CASSPRTSGLSYEQYF. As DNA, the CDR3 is TGTGCCAGCAGCCCTAGGACTAGCGGGCTCTCCTACGAGCAGTACTTC.

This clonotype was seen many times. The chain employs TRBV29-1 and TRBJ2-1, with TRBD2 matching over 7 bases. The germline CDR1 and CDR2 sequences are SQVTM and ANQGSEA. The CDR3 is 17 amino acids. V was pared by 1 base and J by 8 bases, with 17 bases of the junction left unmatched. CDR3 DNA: TGCAGCGTTGAAGGGCTAGCAGGCGGACTAGGGGTCGATGAGCAGTTCTTC. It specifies CSVEGLAGGLGVDEQFF.

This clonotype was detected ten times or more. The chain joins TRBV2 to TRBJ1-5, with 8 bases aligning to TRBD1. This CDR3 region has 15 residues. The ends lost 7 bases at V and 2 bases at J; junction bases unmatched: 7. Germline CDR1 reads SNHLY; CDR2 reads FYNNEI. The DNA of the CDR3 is TGTGCCAGCAAGGACAGGGTTTCCGGCAATCAGCCCCAGCATTTT. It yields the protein CASKDRVSGNQPQHF.

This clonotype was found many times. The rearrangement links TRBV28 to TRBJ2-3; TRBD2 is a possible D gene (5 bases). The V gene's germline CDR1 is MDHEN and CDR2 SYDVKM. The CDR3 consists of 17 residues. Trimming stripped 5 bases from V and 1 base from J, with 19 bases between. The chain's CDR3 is CASSAPLSGSGTDTQYF. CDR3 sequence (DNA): TGTGCCAGCAGTGCCCCTCTAAGCGGATCGGGCACAGATACGCAGTATTTT.

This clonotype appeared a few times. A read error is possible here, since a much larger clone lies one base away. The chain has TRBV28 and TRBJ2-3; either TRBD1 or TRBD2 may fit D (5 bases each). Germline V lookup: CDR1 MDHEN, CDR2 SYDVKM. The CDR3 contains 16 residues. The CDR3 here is CASSPGVLGSTGTQYF. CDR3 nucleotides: TGTGCCAGCAGTCCCGGGGTTTTGGGGTCAACAGGTACGCAGTATTTT.

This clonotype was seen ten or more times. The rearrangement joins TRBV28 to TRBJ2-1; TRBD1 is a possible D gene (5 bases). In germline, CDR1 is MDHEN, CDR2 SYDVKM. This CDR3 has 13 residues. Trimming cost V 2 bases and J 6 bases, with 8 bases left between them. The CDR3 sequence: CASSLTRVNEQFF. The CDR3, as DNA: TGTGCCAGCAGTTTAACCAGGGTCAATGAGCAGTTCTTC.

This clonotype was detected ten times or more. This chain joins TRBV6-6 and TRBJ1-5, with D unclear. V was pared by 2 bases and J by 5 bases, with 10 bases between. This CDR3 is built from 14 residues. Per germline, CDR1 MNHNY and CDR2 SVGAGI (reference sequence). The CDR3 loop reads CASSYRSVDQPQHF. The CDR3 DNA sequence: TGTGCCAGCAGTTACCGCTCAGTCGATCAGCCCCAGCATTTT.

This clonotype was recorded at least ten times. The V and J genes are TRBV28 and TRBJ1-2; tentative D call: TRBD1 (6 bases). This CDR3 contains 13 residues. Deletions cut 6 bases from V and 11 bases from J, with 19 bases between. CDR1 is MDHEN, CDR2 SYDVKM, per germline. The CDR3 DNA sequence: TGTGCCAGCAGCCGTGGACAGAGAGAACGTTACACCTTC. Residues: CASSRGQRERYTF.

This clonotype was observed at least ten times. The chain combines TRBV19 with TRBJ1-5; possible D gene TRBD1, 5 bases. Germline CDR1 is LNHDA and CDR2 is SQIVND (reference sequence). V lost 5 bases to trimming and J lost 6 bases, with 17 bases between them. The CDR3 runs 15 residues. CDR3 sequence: CASSAGTSRGQPQHF. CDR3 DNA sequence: TGTGCCAGTAGTGCCGGGACTTCCCGCGGTCAGCCCCAGCATTTT.

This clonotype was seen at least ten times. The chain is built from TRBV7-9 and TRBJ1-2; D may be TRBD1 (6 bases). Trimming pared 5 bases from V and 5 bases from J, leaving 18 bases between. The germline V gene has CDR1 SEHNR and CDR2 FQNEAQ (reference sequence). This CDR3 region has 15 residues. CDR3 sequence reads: CASSRRDTSGYGYTF. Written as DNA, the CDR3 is TGTGCCAGCAGCCGACGGGACACCAGTGGTTATGGCTACACCTTC.

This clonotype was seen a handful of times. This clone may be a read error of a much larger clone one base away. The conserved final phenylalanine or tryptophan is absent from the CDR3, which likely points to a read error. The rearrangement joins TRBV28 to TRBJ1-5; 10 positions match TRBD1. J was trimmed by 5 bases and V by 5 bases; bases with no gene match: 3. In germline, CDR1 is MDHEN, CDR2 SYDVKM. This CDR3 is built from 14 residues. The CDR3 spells CASSDRGLDQPQHL. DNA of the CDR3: TGTGCCAGCAGTGACAGGGGGCTCGATCAGCCCCAGCATCTT.

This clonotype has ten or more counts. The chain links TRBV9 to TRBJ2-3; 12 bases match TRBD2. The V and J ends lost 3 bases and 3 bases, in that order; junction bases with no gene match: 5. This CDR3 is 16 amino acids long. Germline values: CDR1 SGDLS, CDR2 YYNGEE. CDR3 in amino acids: CASSEGLAGGTDTQYF. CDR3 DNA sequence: TGTGCCAGCAGCGAGGGTCTAGCGGGAGGGACAGATACGCAGTATTTT. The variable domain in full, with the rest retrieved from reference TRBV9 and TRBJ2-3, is DSGVTQTPKHLITATGQRVTLRCSPRSGDLSVYWYQQSLDQGLQFLIQYYNGEERAKGNILERFSAQQFPDLHSELNLSSLELGDSALYFCASSEGLAGGTDTQYFGPGTRLTVL.

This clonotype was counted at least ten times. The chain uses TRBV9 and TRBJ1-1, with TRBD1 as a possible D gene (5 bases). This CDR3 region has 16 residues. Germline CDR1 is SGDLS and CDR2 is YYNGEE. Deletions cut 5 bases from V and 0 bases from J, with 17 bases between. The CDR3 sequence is CASSPVGTVMNTEAFF. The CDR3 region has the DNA TGTGCCAGCAGTCCGGTTGGGACGGTTATGAACACTGAAGCTTTCTTT.

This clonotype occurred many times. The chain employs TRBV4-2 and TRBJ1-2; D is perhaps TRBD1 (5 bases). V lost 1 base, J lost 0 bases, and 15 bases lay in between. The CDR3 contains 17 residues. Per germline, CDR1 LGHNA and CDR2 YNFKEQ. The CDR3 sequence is CASSQVGTGLANYGYTF. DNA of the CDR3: TGTGCCAGCAGCCAAGTGGGGACGGGCCTAGCTAACTATGGCTACACCTTC.

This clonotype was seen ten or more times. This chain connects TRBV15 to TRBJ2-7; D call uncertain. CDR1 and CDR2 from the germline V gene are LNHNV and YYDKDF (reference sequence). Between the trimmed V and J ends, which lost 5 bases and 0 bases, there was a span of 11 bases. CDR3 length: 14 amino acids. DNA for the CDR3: TGTGCCACCAGCGGACGACGGAGCTCCTACGAGCAGTACTTC. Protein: CATSGRRSSYEQYF.

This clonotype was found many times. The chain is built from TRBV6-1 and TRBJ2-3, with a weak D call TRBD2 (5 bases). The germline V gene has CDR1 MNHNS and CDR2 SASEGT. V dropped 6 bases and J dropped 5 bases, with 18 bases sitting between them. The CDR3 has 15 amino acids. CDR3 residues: CASRTLPDRGDTQYF. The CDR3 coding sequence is TGTGCCAGCAGGACCCTTCCAGACCGGGGAGATACGCAGTATTTT.

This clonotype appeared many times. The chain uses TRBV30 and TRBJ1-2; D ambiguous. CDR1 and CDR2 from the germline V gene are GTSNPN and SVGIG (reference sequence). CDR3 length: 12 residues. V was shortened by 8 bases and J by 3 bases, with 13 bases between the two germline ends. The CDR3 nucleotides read TGTGCCGGACCCGACGGGCACTATGGCTACACCTTC. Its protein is CAGPDGHYGYTF.

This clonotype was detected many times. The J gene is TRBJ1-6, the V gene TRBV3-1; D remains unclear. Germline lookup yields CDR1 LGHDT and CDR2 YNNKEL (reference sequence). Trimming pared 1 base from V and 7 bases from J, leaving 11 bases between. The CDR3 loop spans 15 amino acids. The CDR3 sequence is CASSQGGRQNSPLHF. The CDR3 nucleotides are TGTGCCAGCAGCCAAGGTGGACGCCAAAATTCACCCCTCCACTTT.

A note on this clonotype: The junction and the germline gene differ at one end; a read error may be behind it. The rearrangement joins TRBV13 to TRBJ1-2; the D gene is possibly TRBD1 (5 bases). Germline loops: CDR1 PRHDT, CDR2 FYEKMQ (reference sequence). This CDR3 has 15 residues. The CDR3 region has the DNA TGTGCCGGCAGGCAAAAAGCCCAGGGTTCTGGTGGCCACACCTTC. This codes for CAGRQKAQGSGGHTF.

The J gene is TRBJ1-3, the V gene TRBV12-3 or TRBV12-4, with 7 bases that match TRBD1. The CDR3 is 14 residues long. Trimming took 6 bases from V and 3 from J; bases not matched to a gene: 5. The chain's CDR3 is CASRLGTDGNTIYF. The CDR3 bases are TGTGCCAGCAGGCTCGGGACAGATGGAAACACCATATATTTT.

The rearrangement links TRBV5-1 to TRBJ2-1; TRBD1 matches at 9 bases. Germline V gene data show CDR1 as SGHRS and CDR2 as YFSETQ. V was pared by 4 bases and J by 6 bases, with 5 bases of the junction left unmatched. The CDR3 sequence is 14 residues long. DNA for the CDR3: TGCGCCAGCAGCCCCGGACAGGGGAGCAATGAGCAGTTCTTC. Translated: CASSPGQGSNEQFF.

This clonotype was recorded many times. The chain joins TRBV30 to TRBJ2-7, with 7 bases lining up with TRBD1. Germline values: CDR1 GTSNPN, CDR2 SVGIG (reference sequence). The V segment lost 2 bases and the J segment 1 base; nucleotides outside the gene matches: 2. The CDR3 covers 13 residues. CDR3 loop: CAWSRGRSYEQYF. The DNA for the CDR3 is TGTGCCTGGAGTAGGGGGCGATCCTACGAGCAGTACTTC.